These 9 T cell receptor beta chains came from one sample sequenced in a study of blood T cell repertoires in COVID-19. Some clones are missing from TCRdb's copy, which holds only in-frame ones; the method was immunoSEQ multiplex PCR. The data contain roughly 350,000 clones, more than 75% of them seen just once; the ten biggest clones take up more than 9%. Material for sequencing was peripheral blood. The source of these receptors is a woman in her twenties or thirties with COVID-19, enrolled during active disease.

This rearrangement joins TRBV7-9 to TRBJ2-3, with 8 nucleotides matching TRBD1. V lost 4 bases to trimming and J lost 5 bases; unmatched junction nucleotides: 2. The CDR3 runs to 13 residues. Germline CDR1 SEHNR, CDR2 FQNEAQ (reference sequence). The CDR3 bases are TGTGCCAGCAGCTCCACAGGGGGAGATACGCAGTATTTT. Translation gives CASSSTGGDTQYF.

The chain's CDR3 is CASAWTGGYEQYF. For the CDR3, the DNA is TGTGCCAGTGCATGGACAGGTGGCTACGAGCAGTACTTC. The chain recombines TRBV19 with TRBJ2-7; 7 bases are a match to TRBD1. Germline V gene data show CDR1 as LNHDA and CDR2 as SQIVND (reference sequence). Trimming cost V 8 bases and J 3 bases; bases outside gene matches: 7. CDR3 length: 13 amino acids.

The chain combines TRBV24-1 with TRBJ1-2, with D possibly TRBD1 on 6 matching bases. This CDR3 is 15 amino acids long. V was cut by 0 bases and J by 4 bases, with 11 bases left in between. Looked up from germline, CDR1 is KGHDR and CDR2 is SFDVKD. Written as DNA, the CDR3 is TGTGCCACCAGTGATTTGCGGGGGGCGGCCTATGGCTACACCTTC. This encodes CATSDLRGAAYGYTF.

V gene TRBV4-1 combines with J gene TRBJ2-3; TRBD2 is a possible D gene (6 bases). Deletions cut 1 base from V and 2 bases from J, with 13 bases between. CDR3 length: 16 amino acids. The V gene's germline CDR1 is MGHRA and CDR2 YSYEKL. The CDR3 region is CASSQVSAGLTDTQYF. The CDR3 nucleotides are TGCGCCAGCAGCCAAGTTAGTGCGGGACTCACAGATACGCAGTATTTT.

The rearrangement links TRBV18 to TRBJ2-1, with 7 positions matching TRBD1. Trimming at V came to 1 base and at J to 5 bases, leaving 8 bases not matched to a gene. CDR1 is KGHSH, CDR2 LQKENI, per germline. This CDR3 contains 16 residues. The CDR3 spells CASSPRTGDVNNEQFF. The CDR3 coding sequence is TGTGCCAGCTCACCACGGACAGGAGATGTAAACAATGAGCAGTTCTTC.

V and J are TRBV6-6 and TRBJ1-1; D uncertain. The CDR3 is made up of 15 amino acids. Germline CDR1 and CDR2: MNHNY and SVGAGI (reference sequence). Trimming shortened V by 2 bases and J by 0 bases, and 10 bases separated the two germline ends. CDR3 sequence (DNA): TGTGCCAGCAGTTACCCGCATACAGTGAACACTGAAGCTTTCTTT. Protein product: CASSYPHTVNTEAFF.

The rearrangement joins TRBV19 to TRBJ2-3, with TRBD2 identical over 13 bases. This CDR3 region has 18 residues. Trimming cost V 5 bases and J 0 bases; bases outside gene matches: 8. Germline V gene data show CDR1 as LNHDA and CDR2 as SQIVND (reference sequence). CDR3 nucleotides: TGTGCCAGTAGTGGCGGGACTAGCGGGACTCCTAGCACAGATACGCAGTATTTT. Its protein is CASSGGTSGTPSTDTQYF.

V is TRBV6-1 and J is TRBJ2-1, with D tentatively TRBD1 (5 bases). The CDR3 consists of 15 residues. CDR1 MNHNS and CDR2 SASEGT come from the germline V gene. Trimming shortened V by 3 bases and J by 3 bases, and 12 bases separated the two germline ends. The CDR3 is CASSDETADYNEQFF. CDR3 coding DNA: TGTGCCAGCAGTGACGAGACAGCTGACTACAATGAGCAGTTCTTC.

V gene TRBV6-6 combines with J gene TRBJ1-1; 9 bases line up with TRBD1. The CDR3 contains 16 residues. Germline trimming cut 6 bases from V and 0 bases from J; bases unmatched to any gene: 8. CDR1 and CDR2 (germline): MNHNY, SVGAGI (reference sequence). The CDR3 reads CASRPGDRGMNTEAFF. As DNA, the CDR3 is TGTGCCAGCAGGCCCGGAGACAGGGGGATGAACACTGAAGCTTTCTTT.